This T cell receptor beta chain was recorded in a study of CD8 T cells in ankylosing spondylitis. With molecular barcodes, quantitative 5'-RACE was used to make the TCR beta libraries. TCRdb called the 5' RACE reads again in MiXCR, with one record for every CDR3 protein. The repertoire holds about 140,000 distinct CDR3 sequences, with roughly a third as singletons. This CDR3 comprises 15 residues. Germline V lookup: CDR1 SEHNR, CDR2 FQNEAQ (reference sequence). Trimming left V 5 bases short and J 6 bases short, with 17 bases between. This sequence originates from a male donor with ankylosing spondylitis. The rearrangement links TRBV7-9 to TRBJ2-1, with D tentatively TRBD2 (6 bases). Sequencing was done on a sample of synovial fluid, either unsorted or a sorted T cell fraction (not recorded which). The CDR3 sequence: CASSEGSTGANEQFF. The CDR3 DNA reads as TGTGCCAGCAGCGAAGGTTCCACGGGAGCCAATGAGCAGTTCTTC.